The 28 T cell receptor beta chains reported below all come from one sample, sequenced in a study of blood T cell repertoires in COVID-19. Here immunoSEQ multiplex PCR was the method, and the copy in TCRdb shows in-frame clones only, minus some. The table records 90,000 to 120,000 clones, about 91% of them present only once. The specimen sequenced was peripheral blood. The receptors stem from a man over 45 with active or convalescent COVID-19.

The gene calls are TRBV19 and TRBJ2-6, with 8 nucleotides matching TRBD1. Looked up from germline, CDR1 is LNHDA and CDR2 is SQIVND (reference sequence). With V trimmed by 3 bases and J by 1 base, 14 bases remained unmatched. This CDR3 has 20 residues. Written as DNA, the CDR3 is TGTGCCAGTAGTATTATGGCCATCCGGACAGGGAGATCTGGGGCCAACGTCCTGACTTTC. Translated: CASSIMAIRTGRSGANVLTF.

This chain links TRBV10-3 with TRBJ1-5; D is unclear. Germline CDR1 is ENHRY and CDR2 is SYGVKD. The CDR3 runs to 14 residues. The V end lost 5 bases, the J end lost 2 bases, and 10 bases lay between the germline ends. The CDR3 region is CAISRELGNQPQHF. The DNA of the CDR3 is TGTGCCATCAGTAGGGAGTTAGGCAATCAGCCCCAGCATTTT.

The V call is TRBV7-9, the J call TRBJ1-2; 8 bases are shared with TRBD1. The length of the CDR3 is 15 residues. Germline V gives CDR1 SEHNR, CDR2 FQNEAQ (reference sequence). V shed 2 bases and J 4 bases; nucleotides not matched to a gene: 6. CDR3: CASSLWQGASYGYTF. In nucleotides, the CDR3 is TGTGCCAGCAGCTTATGGCAGGGGGCGTCCTATGGCTACACCTTC.

The chain has TRBV6-1 and TRBJ1-5; possible D gene TRBD1, 5 bases. V was shortened by 1 base and J by 2 bases, with 9 bases between the two germline ends. The CDR3 consists of 15 residues. Germline CDR1 reads MNHNS; CDR2 reads SASEGT. CDR3 nucleotide sequence: TGTGCCAGCAGTGAAGGGGCAGGGCGCAATCAGCCCCAGCATTTT. Residues: CASSEGAGRNQPQHF.

J is TRBJ2-7 and V is TRBV19; D unresolved. Germline V gene sequence: CDR1 LNHDA, CDR2 SQIVND (reference sequence). V dropped 1 base and J dropped 3 bases, with 7 bases sitting between them. This CDR3 is built from 13 residues. DNA of the CDR3: TGTGCCAGTAGTATAGGGCACAACTACGAGCAGTACTTC. Protein product: CASSIGHNYEQYF.

This chain links TRBV7-9 with TRBJ2-1; 10 bases align to TRBD2. The germline CDR1 and CDR2 sequences are SEHNR and FQNEAQ (reference sequence). V gave up 2 bases and J gave up 8 bases; unmatched junction bases: 6. CDR3 size: 15 residues. The CDR3, as DNA: TGTGCCAGCAGCTTAAGGGCTAGCGGGAGTGATGAGCAGTTCTTC. It encodes CASSLRASGSDEQFF.

The V call is TRBV6-2 or TRBV6-3, the J call TRBJ2-3, with 9 nucleotides matching TRBD2. The CDR3 is made up of 15 amino acids. The V and J ends lost 5 bases and 3 bases, in that order; junction bases with no gene match: 6. Germline CDR1 MNHEY, CDR2 SVGEGT. DNA of the CDR3: TGTGCCAGCAGTCACAGTAGCGGGAGTACAGATACGCAGTATTTT. Translated: CASSHSSGSTDTQYF.

The rearrangement links TRBV7-8 to TRBJ2-7; 7 nucleotides match TRBD2. Per the germline V gene, CDR1 is SGHVS and CDR2 is FQNEAQ. The CDR3 extends over 14 amino acids. Unmatched junction bases numbered 3, after V lost 0 bases and J lost 4 bases. DNA of the CDR3: TGTGCCAGCAGCTTAGCCGGGGGGAGGTACGAGCAGTACTTC. Amino acids: CASSLAGGRYEQYF.

The rearrangement links TRBV5-5 to TRBJ1-6; 7 positions match TRBD1. CDR1 is SGHKS, CDR2 YYEKEE, per germline (reference sequence). This CDR3 spans 14 amino acids. After removal of 7 bases from V and 9 bases from J, the junction contained 10 bases not matched to a gene. In nucleotides, the CDR3 is TGTGCCAGCTCCCTGGGGACAGCCAGTTCACCCCTCCACTTT. Translating gives CASSLGTASSPLHF.

In this sample, this clone turned up a few times. J is TRBJ2-2 and V is TRBV27, with TRBD2 matching 7 bases. This CDR3 has 17 amino acids. The V gene's germline CDR1 is MNHEY and CDR2 SMNVEV (reference sequence). V dropped 5 bases and J dropped 1; count of bases not matched to a gene: 10. CDR3 nucleotides: TGTGCCAGCAGTAGCAGACCTAGCGGCATGAACACCGGGGAGCTGTTTTTT. Its protein is CASSSRPSGMNTGELFF.

This clone occurred once. This chain connects TRBV7-2 to TRBJ2-1, with 10 bases matching TRBD2. The CDR3 runs to 15 residues. Germline CDR1 and CDR2: SGHTA and FQGNSA. The V and J ends lost 5 bases and 10 bases, in that order; junction bases with no gene match: 11. Here the CDR3 reads CASSPRASGSGEQFF. The CDR3 coding sequence is TGTGCCAGCAGCCCCCGGGCTAGCGGGAGCGGAGAGCAGTTCTTC.

The rearrangement uses TRBV7-9 and TRBJ1-1; TRBD1 matches at 8 bases. CDR3 size: 14 residues. The germline gives CDR1 SEHNR, CDR2 FQNEAQ (reference sequence). J was trimmed by 0 bases and V by 7 bases; bases with no gene match: 4. Here the CDR3 DNA reads TGTGCCAGCACCGTGACAGGGGTGAACACTGAAGCTTTCTTT. Translation: CASTVTGVNTEAFF.

The chain joins TRBV15 to TRBJ1-2; tentative D call: TRBD1 (6 bases). The V end lost 0 bases, the J end lost 7 bases, and 21 bases lay between the germline ends. Germline V gene lookup returns CDR1 LNHNV and CDR2 YYDKDF (reference sequence). The CDR3 covers 17 residues. The CDR3 region has the DNA TGTGCCACCAGCAGAGATGAAAGCGACAGGCAGCTCGGTGGCTACACCTTC. Translating it yields CATSRDESDRQLGGYTF. Using reference TRBV15 and TRBJ1-2 for the parts outside the CDR3, the full variable domain is DAMVIQNPRYQVTQFGKPVTLSCSQTLNHNVMYWYQQKSSQAPKLLFHYYDKDFNNEADTPDNFQSRRPNTSFCFLDIRSPGLGDTAMYLCATSRDESDRQLGGYTFGSGTRLTVV.

The genes are TRBV20-1 and TRBJ2-7; possible D gene TRBD2, 5 bases. CDR1 and CDR2 from the germline V gene are DFQATT and SNEGSKA (reference sequence). This CDR3 is 14 amino acids long. Trimming stripped 6 bases from V and 6 bases from J, with 21 bases between. DNA of the CDR3: TGCAGTGCCAGTCCAGCTCACAAAGCGGCCGAGCAGTACTTC. Residues: CSASPAHKAAEQYF.

The gene calls are TRBV3-1 (or the pseudogene TRBV3-2) and TRBJ1-1; D is perhaps TRBD1 (5 bases). Trimming removed 8 bases at V and 3 bases at J, with 19 bases between. Germline V lookup: CDR1 LGHDT, CDR2 YNNKEL (reference sequence). The length of the CDR3 is 15 residues. CDR3: CASAQGAVGDTEAFF. The CDR3 coding sequence is TGTGCCAGCGCGCAGGGTGCCGTGGGCGACACTGAAGCTTTCTTT.

The chain carries TRBV11-2 and TRBJ2-7; TRBD1 is a possible D gene (6 bases). The CDR3 sequence is 14 residues long. The germline V and J ends were trimmed by 5 bases and 2 bases, with 13 bases remaining between them. The V gene's germline CDR1 is SGHAT and CDR2 FQNNGV. DNA of the CDR3: TGTGCCAGCAGCCCGAGGCAGGGGCCCTACGAGCAGTACTTC. Amino acids: CASSPRQGPYEQYF.

This clone was seen once. The CDR3 nucleotides are TGTGCCAGCAGTTACTACAAGGAGGGCACTGAAGCTTTCTTT. Translating gives CASSYYKEGTEAFF. This chain connects TRBV6-5 to TRBJ1-1; D is ambiguous. This CDR3 contains 14 residues. In germline, CDR1 is MNHEY, CDR2 SVGAGI. Trimming took 1 base from V and 4 from J, leaving 10 bases between them.

The CDR3 here is CATSDVGGNEQFF. The DNA of the CDR3 is TGTGCCACCAGTGACGTCGGGGGGAATGAGCAGTTCTTC. The V and J genes are TRBV24-1 and TRBJ2-1; 7 positions agree with TRBD2. Losses at the gene ends were 4 bases for V and 7 bases for J; bases not matched to a gene: 3. This CDR3 is 13 amino acids long. Looked up from germline, CDR1 is KGHDR and CDR2 is SFDVKD.

This sequence joins TRBV18 and TRBJ2-1; 11 bases are a match to TRBD2. J gave up 6 bases and V 3 bases, and 16 bases lay outside the gene matches. The CDR3 contains 19 residues. CDR1 is KGHSH and CDR2 is LQKENI in the germline V gene. The CDR3: CASSPSSVRTSGFVNEQFF. The DNA of the CDR3 is TGTGCCAGCTCACCCTCCTCCGTTCGGACTAGCGGGTTTGTCAATGAGCAGTTCTTC. The full variable domain, in which reference TRBV18 and TRBJ2-1 provide the parts outside the CDR3, is NAGVMQNPRHLVRRRGQEARLRCSPMKGHSHVYWYRQLPEEGLKFMVYLQKENIIDESGMPKERFSAEFPKEGPSILRIQQVVRGDSAAYFCASSPSSVRTSGFVNEQFFGPGTRLTVL.

This chain links TRBV28 with TRBJ1-1; D not resolved. Looked up from germline, CDR1 is MDHEN and CDR2 is SYDVKM. This CDR3 contains 15 residues. V was clipped by 2 bases and J by 4 bases, with 14 bases between them. CDR3: CASSLEVVVSTEAFF. CDR3 nucleotides: TGTGCCAGCAGTTTAGAGGTAGTTGTGAGCACTGAAGCTTTCTTT.

This clone turned up a few times. The rearrangement uses TRBV6-5 and TRBJ1-2, with no clear D. The CDR3 length is 12 residues. From germline, CDR1 is MNHEY and CDR2 SVGAGI. The germline V and J ends were trimmed by 2 bases and 10 bases, with 11 bases remaining between them. The CDR3 region is CASSYGGFFYTF. The CDR3 bases are TGTGCCAGCAGTTACGGCGGGTTCTTCTACACCTTC.

The CDR3 sequence: CASSMDVSGFTDTQYF. CDR3 bases: TGTGCCAGTAGTATGGATGTTAGCGGATTCACAGATACGCAGTATTTT. The chain joins TRBV19 to TRBJ2-3; a possible D gene is TRBD2 (6 bases). The CDR3 spans 16 residues. The V gene lost 3 bases and the J gene lost 2 bases, with 15 bases spanning the gap. Germline CDR1 and CDR2: LNHDA and SQIVND (reference sequence).

This chain uses TRBV19 with TRBJ1-6; 9 bases align to TRBD1. This CDR3 is 16 amino acids long. V gave up 4 bases and J gave up 7 bases; unmatched junction bases: 8. Germline V CDR1 and CDR2: LNHDA, SQIVND (reference sequence). DNA of the CDR3: TGTGCCAGTAGTAGGATACCGGGACAGGGCAATTCACCCCTCCACTTT. This sequence encodes CASSRIPGQGNSPLHF.

V usage is TRBV3-1 (or the pseudogene TRBV3-2) and J usage is TRBJ1-1; TRBD1 matches 10 bases. The CDR3 sequence is 20 residues long. From germline, CDR1 is LGHDT and CDR2 YNNKEL (reference sequence). The V gene end was trimmed by 1 base and the J gene end by 0 bases; junction bases not matched to a gene: 14. The CDR3 nucleotides read TGTGCCAGCAGCCAAGTTATTTTTTCGTGGACAGGGGGGCTGAACACTGAAGCTTTCTTT. This codes for CASSQVIFSWTGGLNTEAFF.

The chain has TRBV14 and TRBJ2-3; 14 positions agree with TRBD2. V gave up 4 bases and J gave up 1 base; unmatched junction bases: 10. The CDR3 extends over 19 amino acids. Germline-derived CDR1 and CDR2 are SGHDN and FVKESK. The CDR3 nucleotides read TGTGCCAGCAGCCTGCGACTAGCGGGAGGGCCTGGGGGCACAGATACGCAGTATTTT. Translating gives CASSLRLAGGPGGTDTQYF.

V usage is TRBV6-5 and J usage is TRBJ1-5; D is undetermined. Trimming shortened V by 6 bases and J by 7 bases, and 16 bases separated the two germline ends. The CDR3 is 14 residues long. Germline-derived CDR1 and CDR2 are MNHEY and SVGAGI. The chain's CDR3 is CASRNEGVGQPQHF. In nucleotides, the CDR3 is TGTGCCAGCAGGAATGAGGGAGTTGGGCAGCCCCAGCATTTT.

This clone has just one count. This chain links TRBV7-9 with TRBJ2-2; TRBD1 might be the D (5 bases). V was trimmed by 3 bases and J by 6 bases, leaving 11 bases between them. The CDR3 has 14 residues. Germline CDR1 SEHNR, CDR2 FQNEAQ (reference sequence). CDR3 sequence (DNA): TGTGCCAGCAGCTTCAGGGTCCTCCCCGGGGAGCTGTTTTTT. It yields the protein CASSFRVLPGELFF.

The genes are TRBV3-1 (or the pseudogene TRBV3-2) and TRBJ1-1; D is perhaps TRBD1 (5 bases). CDR1 and CDR2 (germline): LGHDT, YNNKEL (reference sequence). Trimming pared 1 base from V and 3 bases from J, leaving 15 bases between. This CDR3 region has 16 residues. The CDR3 sequence: CASSQAKGRGDTEAFF. The CDR3, as DNA: TGTGCCAGCAGCCAAGCAAAGGGTCGGGGGGACACTGAAGCTTTCTTT.